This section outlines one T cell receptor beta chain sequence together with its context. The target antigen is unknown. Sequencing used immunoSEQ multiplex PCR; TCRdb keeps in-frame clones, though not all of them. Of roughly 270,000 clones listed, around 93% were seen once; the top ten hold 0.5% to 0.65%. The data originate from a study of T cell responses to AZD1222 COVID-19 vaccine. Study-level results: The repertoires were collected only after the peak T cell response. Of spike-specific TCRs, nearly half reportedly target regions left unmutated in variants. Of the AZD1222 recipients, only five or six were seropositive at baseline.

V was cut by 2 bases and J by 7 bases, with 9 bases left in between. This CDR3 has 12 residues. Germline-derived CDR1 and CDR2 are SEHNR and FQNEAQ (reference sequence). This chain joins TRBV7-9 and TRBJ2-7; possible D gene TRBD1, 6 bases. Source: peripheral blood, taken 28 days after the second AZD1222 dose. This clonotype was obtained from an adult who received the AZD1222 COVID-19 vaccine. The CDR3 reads CASSLQGWEQYF. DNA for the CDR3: TGTGCCAGCAGCTTACAGGGGTGGGAGCAGTACTTC.